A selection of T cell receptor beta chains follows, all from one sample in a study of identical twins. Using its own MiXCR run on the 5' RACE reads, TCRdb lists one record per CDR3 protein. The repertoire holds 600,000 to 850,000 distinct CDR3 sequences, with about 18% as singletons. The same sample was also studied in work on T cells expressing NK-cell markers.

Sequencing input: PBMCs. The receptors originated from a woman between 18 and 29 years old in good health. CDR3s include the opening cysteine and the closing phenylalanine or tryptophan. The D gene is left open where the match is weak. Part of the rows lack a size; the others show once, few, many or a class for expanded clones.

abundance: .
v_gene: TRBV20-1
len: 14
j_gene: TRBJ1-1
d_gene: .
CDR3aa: CSARDGTLNTEAFF
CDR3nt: TGCAGTGCTAGAGATGGTACCTTGAACACTGAAGCTTTCTTT

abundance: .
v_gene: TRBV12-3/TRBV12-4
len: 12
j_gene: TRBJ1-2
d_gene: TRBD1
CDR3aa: CALQGQGNGYTF
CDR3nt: TGCGCCCTACAGGGACAGGGGAATGGCTACACCTTC

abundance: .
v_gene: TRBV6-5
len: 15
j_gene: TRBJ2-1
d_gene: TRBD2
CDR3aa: CASSSREAFYNEQFF
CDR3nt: TGTGCCAGCAGTTCACGGGAGGCCTTCTACAATGAGCAGTTCTTC

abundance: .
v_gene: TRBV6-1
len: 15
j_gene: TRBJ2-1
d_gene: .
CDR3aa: CASTVAEKRDNEQFF
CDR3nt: TGTGCCAGCACCGTAGCGGAGAAGCGGGACAATGAGCAGTTCTTC

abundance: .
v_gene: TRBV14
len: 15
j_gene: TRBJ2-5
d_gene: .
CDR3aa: CASSQDRAQEGTQYF
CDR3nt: TGTGCCAGCAGCCAAGATCGGGCGCAAGAGGGGACCCAGTACTTC

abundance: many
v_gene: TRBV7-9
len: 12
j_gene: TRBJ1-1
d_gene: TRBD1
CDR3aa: CASSPGQGTAFF
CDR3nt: TGTGCCAGCAGCCCGGGACAGGGGACCGCTTTCTTT

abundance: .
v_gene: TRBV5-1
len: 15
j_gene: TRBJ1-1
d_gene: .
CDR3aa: CASSRPDQGATEAFF
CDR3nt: TGCGCCAGCAGCCGGCCCGACCAGGGAGCCACTGAAGCTTTCTTT

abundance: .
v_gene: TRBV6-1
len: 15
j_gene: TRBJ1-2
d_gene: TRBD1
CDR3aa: CASSGQGAGENGYTF
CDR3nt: TGTGCCAGCAGTGGACAGGGAGCGGGTGAGAATGGCTACACCTTC

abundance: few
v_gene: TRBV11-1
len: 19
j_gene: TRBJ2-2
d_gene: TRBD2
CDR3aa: CASSPRRAGGSANTGELFF
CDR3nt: TGTGCCAGCAGTCCTAGAAGAGCGGGAGGTTCGGCGAACACCGGGGAGCTGTTTTTT

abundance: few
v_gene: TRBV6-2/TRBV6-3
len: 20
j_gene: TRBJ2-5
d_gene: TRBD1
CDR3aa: CASSYESEYRGNTFGETQYF
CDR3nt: TGTGCCAGCAGTTACGAGTCCGAGTACAGGGGGAATACTTTCGGGGAGACCCAGTACTTC

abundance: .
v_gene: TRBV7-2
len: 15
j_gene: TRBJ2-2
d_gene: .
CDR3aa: CASSRPGTKAGELFF
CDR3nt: TGTGCCAGCAGCCGCCCCGGGACCAAGGCCGGGGAGCTGTTTTTT

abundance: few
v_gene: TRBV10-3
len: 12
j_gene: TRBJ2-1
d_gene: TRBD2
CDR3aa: CAIYAGANEQFF
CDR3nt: TGTGCCATCTACGCGGGAGCGAATGAGCAGTTCTTC

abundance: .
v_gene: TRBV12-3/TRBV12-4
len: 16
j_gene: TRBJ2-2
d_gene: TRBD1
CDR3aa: CASSLIGGDAVRELFF
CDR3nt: TGTGCCAGCAGTTTAATAGGGGGCGATGCGGTAAGGGAGCTGTTTTTT

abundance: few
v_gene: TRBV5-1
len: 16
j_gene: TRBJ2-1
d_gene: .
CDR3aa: CASSTDRRTSYNEQFF
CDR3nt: TGCGCCAGCAGCACCGACCGGCGGACCTCCTACAATGAGCAGTTCTTC

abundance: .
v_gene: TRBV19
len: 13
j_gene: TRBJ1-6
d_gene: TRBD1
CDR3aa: CASRDRENSPLHF
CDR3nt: TGTGCCAGCCGGGACAGGGAGAATTCACCCCTCCACTTT

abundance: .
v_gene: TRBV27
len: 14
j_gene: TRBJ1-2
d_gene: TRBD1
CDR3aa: CASARQGPNYGYTF
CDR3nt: TGTGCCAGCGCCAGACAGGGTCCTAACTATGGCTACACCTTC

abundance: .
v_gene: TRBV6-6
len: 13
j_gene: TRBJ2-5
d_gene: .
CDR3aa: CASQARFLETQYF
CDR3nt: TGTGCCAGCCAAGCTAGATTTTTGGAGACCCAGTACTTC

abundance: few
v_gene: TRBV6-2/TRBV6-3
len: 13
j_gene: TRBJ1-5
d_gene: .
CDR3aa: CATLGLGNQPQHF
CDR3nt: TGTGCCACCCTCGGCCTGGGCAATCAGCCCCAGCATTTT

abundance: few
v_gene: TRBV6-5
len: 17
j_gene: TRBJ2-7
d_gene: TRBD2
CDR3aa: CASSYSISGSIPYEQYF
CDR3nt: TGTGCCAGCAGTTACTCGATTAGCGGGAGCATCCCCTACGAGCAGTACTTC

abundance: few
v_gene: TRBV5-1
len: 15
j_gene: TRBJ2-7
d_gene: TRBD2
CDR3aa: CASSLTGGGLGEQYF
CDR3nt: TGCGCCAGCAGCTTAACGGGGGGAGGTCTGGGCGAGCAGTACTTC

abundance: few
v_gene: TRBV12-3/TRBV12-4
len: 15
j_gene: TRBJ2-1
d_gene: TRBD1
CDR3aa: CASSSWDRGRFEQFF
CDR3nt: TGTGCCAGCAGTTCCTGGGACAGGGGGCGCTTTGAGCAGTTCTTC

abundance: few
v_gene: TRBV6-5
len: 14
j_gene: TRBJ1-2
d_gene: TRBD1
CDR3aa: CASSYRDRGPGYTF
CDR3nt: TGTGCCAGCAGTTACCGGGACAGGGGGCCTGGCTACACCTTC

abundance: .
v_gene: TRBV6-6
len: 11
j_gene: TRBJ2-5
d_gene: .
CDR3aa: CASTTFGTQYF
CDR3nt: TGTGCCAGCACCACGTTCGGGACCCAGTACTTC

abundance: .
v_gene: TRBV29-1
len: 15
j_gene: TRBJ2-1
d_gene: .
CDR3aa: CSVPDRKGTYNEQFF
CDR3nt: TGCAGCGTCCCCGACAGGAAGGGGACGTACAATGAGCAGTTCTTC